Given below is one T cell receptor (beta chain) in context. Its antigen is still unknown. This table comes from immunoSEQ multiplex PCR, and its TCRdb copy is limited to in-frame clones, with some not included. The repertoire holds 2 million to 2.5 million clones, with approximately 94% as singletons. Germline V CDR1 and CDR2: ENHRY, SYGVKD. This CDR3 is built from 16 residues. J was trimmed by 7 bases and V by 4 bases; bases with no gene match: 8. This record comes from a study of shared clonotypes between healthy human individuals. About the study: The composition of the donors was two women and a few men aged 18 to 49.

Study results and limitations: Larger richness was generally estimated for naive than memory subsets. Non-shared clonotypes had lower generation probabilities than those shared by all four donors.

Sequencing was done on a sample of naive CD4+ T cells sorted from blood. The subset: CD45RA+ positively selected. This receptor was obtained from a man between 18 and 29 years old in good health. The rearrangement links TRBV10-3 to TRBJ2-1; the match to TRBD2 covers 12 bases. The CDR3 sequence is CAISAGTSGLRNEQFF. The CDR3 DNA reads TGTGCCATCAGTGCCGGGACTAGCGGGTTAAGGAATGAGCAGTTCTTC.